The source of this TCR beta chain is a study of cytomegalovirus exposure and HLA in healthy donors. General observations from the study: Excluded: some indistinguishable V segments such as TRBV6-2 and TRBV6-3. Researchers had no immune exposure information except CMV serostatus available. Published work reported that the classifier diagnosed cytomegalovirus status with high specificity and sensitivity. Using a false discovery rate of 0.05, a later analysis showed that 16,951 TCR beta sequences were associated with HLA alleles.

PCR used 60 Vbeta primers and 13 Jbeta primers. Data came from immunoSEQ multiplex PCR; TCRdb stores just in-frame clones and leaves some out. Of about 130,000 clones listed, more than 80% are singletons. As concerns this clone: Its target is unknown.

The CDR3 runs to 11 residues. The sample comprised PBMCs. The receptor comes from a male donor in good health and CMV-seronegative. J is TRBJ1-5 and V is TRBV21-1. TRBV21-1 is a recognized pseudogene. The CDR3 DNA is TGTGCCAGCAGCCTCCCTAGGCCCCAGCATTTT. Protein product: CASSLPRPQHF.